Listed below are T cell receptor beta chains from one sample, sequenced in a study of shared clonotypes between healthy human individuals. Repertoires were generated with immunoSEQ multiplex PCR, while TCRdb's copy carries only in-frame clones and drops some. The sample shows about 380,000 clones, about 96% of them seen only once. What was sequenced was memory CD8+ T cells sorted from blood. The source of these receptors is a man aged 30 to 45 in good health. CDR3s include the opening cysteine and the closing phenylalanine or tryptophan. Each record gives: clone size, V gene, J gene, D gene, CDR3 DNA, CDR3 protein. A D gene is named only where the DNA matches it firmly. Not every row has a clone size; where given, it reads once, few, many or a size class.

>NA|TRBV18|TRBJ2-5|NA
TGTGCCAGCTCACCACCGGTGGGACTCGAGGGGGAGACCCAGTACTTC
CASSPPVGLEGETQYF
>NA|TRBV10-2|TRBJ2-1|NA
TGCGCCAGCAGTTTGGCGGACTTTACTTACAATGAGCAGTTCTTC
CASSLADFTYNEQFF
>NA|TRBV11-2|TRBJ2-3|TRBD2
TGTGCCAGCAGCTTAGGTGCTAGCGGGAGTAGCACAGATACGCAGTATTTT
CASSLGASGSSTDTQYF
>once|TRBV13|TRBJ2-7|TRBD2
TGTGCCAGCAGCTTCGGTATGAGGACTAGCTACGAGCAGTACTTC
CASSFGMRTSYEQYF
>once|TRBV19|TRBJ1-5|NA
TGTGCCAGTAGTATAGACGGGGGCAATCAGCCCCAGCATTTT
CASSIDGGNQPQHF
>NA|TRBV29-1|TRBJ2-7|NA
TGCAGCGTGACTGGTGGGTCCCAAAGCTCCTACGAGCAGTACTTC
CSVTGGSQSSYEQYF
>NA|TRBV7-9|TRBJ1-2|NA
TGTGCCAGCAGCTTAGATTTCGTGCCGTACCCCCGAGAAGGCTACACCTTC
CASSLDFVPYPREGYTF
>once|TRBV11-2|TRBJ2-7|TRBD2
TGTGCCAGCAGCTTAGTAGCGGGAGTTTCGTACGAGCAGTACTTC
CASSLVAGVSYEQYF
>NA|TRBV5-1|TRBJ2-3|TRBD2
TGCGCCAGCAGGACTAGCGGTAGCACAGATACGCAGTATTTT
CASRTSGSTDTQYF
>NA|TRBV19|TRBJ2-7|TRBD2
TGTGCCAGTAGTAGCGGCGGGAGGCCCCACGAGCAGTACTTC
CASSSGGRPHEQYF
>NA|TRBV10-3|TRBJ1-1|NA
TGTGCCATCAGTGAGTCTTACCTGAACACTGAAGCTTTCTTT
CAISESYLNTEAFF
>NA|TRBV28|TRBJ1-1|NA
TGTGCCAGCAGTTTAACTCCGTTACTAGGACAGAGCGGCACTGAAGCTTTCTTT
CASSLTPLLGQSGTEAFF
>NA|TRBV7-2|TRBJ1-5|NA
TGTGCCAGCAGCTCCTATAGCAATCAGCCCCAGCATTTT
CASSSYSNQPQHF
>NA|TRBV25-1|TRBJ2-2|NA
TGTGCCAGCAGTGAACACCCAGGGACTTTAGGCGGGGAGCTGTTTTTT
CASSEHPGTLGGELFF
>NA|TRBV19|TRBJ2-2|NA
TGTGCCAGTAGGGACAAAAACACCGGGGAGCTGTTTTTT
CASRDKNTGELFF
>NA|TRBV7-2|TRBJ1-2|NA
TGTGCCAGCAGCTTACTTATTCTCAGGGGTGGCTACACCTTC
CASSLLILRGGYTF
>NA|TRBV19|TRBJ2-3|NA
TGTGCCAGTACTTCCACCCAAGCGGCTAACACAGATACGCAGTATTTT
CASTSTQAANTDTQYF
>NA|TRBV6-5|TRBJ1-5|NA
TGTGCCAGCAGTTACTCAGCGAAGGGTGGTCAGCCCCAGCATTTT
CASSYSAKGGQPQHF
>NA|TRBV4-1|TRBJ2-3|NA
TGCGCCAGCAGCCAAGCCGGGGGCGGTGGGGATACGCAGTATTTT
CASSQAGGGGDTQYF
>once|TRBV5-1|TRBJ2-5|TRBD2
TGCGCCAGCAGCTCGGGACTAGCGGGAATGTACCAAGAGACCCAGTACTTC
CASSSGLAGMYQETQYF
>NA|TRBV5-1|TRBJ1-1|NA
TGCGCCAGCAGCTTTGGAGGGGGAAGGACTGAAGCTTTCTTT
CASSFGGGRTEAFF
>NA|TRBV4-1|TRBJ2-2|TRBD2
TGCGCCAGCAGCCAGGGACTAGCGGGAGCGAACACCGGGGAGCTGTTTTTT
CASSQGLAGANTGELFF
>NA|TRBV30|TRBJ2-5|NA
TGTGCCTGGAGCCGAGAGACCCAGTACTTC
CAWSRETQYF
>NA|TRBV6-5|TRBJ2-7|NA
TGTGCCAGCAACCCCCGGAGGGCTACCTACGAGCAGTACTTC
CASNPRRATYEQYF
>NA|TRBV4-2|TRBJ2-7|NA
TGTGCCAGCAGCCCCAACCGGGCGGACACCTACGAGCAGTACTTC
CASSPNRADTYEQYF
>NA|TRBV20-1|TRBJ2-3|NA
TGCAGTGCTAGATTGACGGATACGCAGTATTTT
CSARLTDTQYF
>NA|TRBV7-9|TRBJ1-2|NA
TGTGCCAGCAGCTCGGATTCCGGGACTCAATTATACTATGGCTACACCTTC
CASSSDSGTQLYYGYTF
>NA|TRBV7-2|TRBJ2-1|TRBD2
TGTGCCAGCAGCTTAGGAGGCTTTCGGGGGAGGGCCCACAATGAGCAGTTCTTC
CASSLGGFRGRAHNEQFF
>NA|TRBV25-1|TRBJ2-7|NA
TGTGCCAGCGGCATGGGTGACTACGAGCAGTACTTC
CASGMGDYEQYF
>NA|TRBV6-5|TRBJ1-4|NA
TGTGCCAGCAGTTACTTCCTTAATGAAAAACTGTTTTTT
CASSYFLNEKLFF
>NA|TRBV30|TRBJ2-2|TRBD1
TGTGCCTGGGGTCCAAGGGACAGGACCACCGGGGAGCTGTTTTTT
CAWGPRDRTTGELFF
>NA|TRBV29-1|TRBJ2-1|NA
TGCAGCGGAACCGGGGCTCTCTACAATGAGCAGTTCTTC
CSGTGALYNEQFF
>NA|TRBV7-9|TRBJ1-1|NA
TGTGCCAGCAGCTTAAACACAGGTCAGAACACTGAAGCTTTCTTT
CASSLNTGQNTEAFF
>NA|TRBV28|TRBJ2-1|NA
TGTGCCAGCAGTTTAGGGTTCTCCTACAATGAGCAGTTCTTC
CASSLGFSYNEQFF
>NA|TRBV30|TRBJ2-7|TRBD1
TGTGCCTGGAGATCCCCGAGACAGGGGGGGATGAGCGAGCAGTACTTC
CAWRSPRQGGMSEQYF
>NA|TRBV6-5|TRBJ2-7|TRBD2
TGTGCCAGCAGTCGACTAGCGGGGTCCTACGAGCAGTACTTC
CASSRLAGSYEQYF
>NA|TRBV9|TRBJ1-2|TRBD1
TGTGCCAGCAGCGTAGTAGCGACAGGGGGCTATGGCTACACCTTC
CASSVVATGGYGYTF
>NA|TRBV29-1|TRBJ2-5|NA
TGCAGCGTTGGGATGGGTATAGGAGAGACCCAGTACTTC
CSVGMGIGETQYF
>NA|TRBV20-1|TRBJ1-1|TRBD1
TGCAGTGCGGGGGACAGTCGAGGGGCTTTCTTT
CSAGDSRGAFF
>NA|TRBV5-4|TRBJ1-2|NA
TGTGCCAGCAGCTCGGGACACTATGGCTACACCTTC
CASSSGHYGYTF
>NA|TRBV5-1|TRBJ2-7|NA
TGCGCCAGCAGCTTGCTGTGGTTTCGGGACGAGCAGTACTTC
CASSLLWFRDEQYF
>NA|TRBV5-1|TRBJ1-6|NA
TGCGCCAGCAGCTTGGCCCCTCTTGGGTCCTATAATTCACCCCTCCACTTT
CASSLAPLGSYNSPLHF
>once|TRBV18|TRBJ2-7|TRBD1
TGTGCCAGCTCACTGACAGGGTCGGGGAGTTACGAGCAGTACTTC
CASSLTGSGSYEQYF
>once|TRBV30|TRBJ1-4|TRBD1
TGTGCCTGGGGGACAGGTTTTGGTGAAAAACTGTTTTTT
CAWGTGFGEKLFF
>NA|TRBV5-1|TRBJ2-2|TRBD1
TGCGCCAGCAGCCCACAGGGGACCGGGGAGCTGTTTTTT
CASSPQGTGELFF
>NA|TRBV7-9|TRBJ2-3|TRBD2
TGTGCCAGTATTTTAGCGGGAGCTGGCACAGATACGCAGTATTTT
CASILAGAGTDTQYF
>once|TRBV9|TRBJ2-3|TRBD2
TGTGCCAGCAGCTTACCGGGACTAGCGGGAGGAGGGACGCAGTATTTT
CASSLPGLAGGGTQYF
>NA|TRBV29-1|TRBJ1-1|NA
TGCAGCGCCAAGAACACTGAAGCTTTCTTT
CSAKNTEAFF